Included here is one T cell receptor (beta chain) sequence, with context. Antigen unknown. The data were obtained in a study of T cells after yellow fever vaccination. Using its own MiXCR run on the 5' RACE reads, TCRdb lists one record per CDR3 protein. The top ten clones hold about 40% of a sample with some 200,000 distinct CDR3 sequences, approximately 10% of them seen once. V was cut by 10 bases and J by 11 bases, with 15 bases left in between. Germline V gene data show CDR1 as LNHDA and CDR2 as SQIVND (reference sequence). CDR3 length equals 12 residues. General study findings and limits: In FACS-sorted repertoires, abundant clonotypes from the bulk population could appear as contaminants.

This receptor was identified in a man between 18 and 35 years old who received the YFV17D yellow fever vaccine. The starting material was CD8+ T cells sorted from PBMCs, obtained 15 days after the yellow fever booster vaccination. The chain is built from TRBV19 and TRBJ1-6; weak D call: TRBD1 (5 bases). The CDR3 sequence: CATSGGNPPLHF. In nucleotides, the CDR3 is TGTGCCACGTCGGGGGGAAATCCACCCCTCCACTTT.